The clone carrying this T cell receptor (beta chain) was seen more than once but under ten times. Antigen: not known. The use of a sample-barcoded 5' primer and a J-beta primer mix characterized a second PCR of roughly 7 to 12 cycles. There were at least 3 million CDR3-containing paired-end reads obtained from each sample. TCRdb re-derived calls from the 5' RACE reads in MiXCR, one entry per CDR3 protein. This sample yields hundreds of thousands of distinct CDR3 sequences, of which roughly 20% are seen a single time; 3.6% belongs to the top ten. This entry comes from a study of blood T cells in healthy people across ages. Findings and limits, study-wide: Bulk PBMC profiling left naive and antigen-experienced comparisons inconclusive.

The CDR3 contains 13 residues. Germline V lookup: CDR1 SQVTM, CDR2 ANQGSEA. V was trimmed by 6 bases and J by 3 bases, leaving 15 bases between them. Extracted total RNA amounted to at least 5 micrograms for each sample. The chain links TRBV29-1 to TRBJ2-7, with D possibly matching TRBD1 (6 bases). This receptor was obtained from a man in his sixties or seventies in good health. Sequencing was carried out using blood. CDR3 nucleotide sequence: TGCAGCGTAGCGCCGGGACAAGGCTACGAGCAGTACTTC. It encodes CSVAPGQGYEQYF.